Listed below are T cell receptor beta chains from one sample, sequenced in a study of shared clonotypes between healthy human individuals. Data came from immunoSEQ multiplex PCR; TCRdb stores just in-frame clones and leaves some out. This table has hundreds of thousands of clones, about 90% appearing once. The sequencing sample was made of naive CD8+ T cells sorted from blood. These receptor sequences come from a man younger than 45 in good health. Each CDR3 is given with its conserved first and last residue. The D gene is left open where the match is weak. For some rows the clone size is stated as once, few or many, or as a class when expanded; others skip it.

-,TRBV13,TRBJ2-7,-,CASSLGVYEQYF,TGTGCCAGCAGCTTAGGAGTTTACGAGCAGTACTTC
-,TRBV10-3,TRBJ2-1,-,CATGIDGGSYNEQFF,TGTGCCACCGGAATTGACGGGGGTTCCTACAATGAGCAGTTCTTC
-,TRBV13,TRBJ2-2,TRBD2,CASSYGLAGKMLFF,TGTGCCAGCAGCTACGGACTAGCGGGAAAAATGCTGTTTTTT
once,TRBV13,TRBJ2-7,TRBD1,CASSTKGQGNSYEQYF,TGTGCCAGCAGCACGAAGGGACAGGGGAACTCCTACGAGCAGTACTTC
once,TRBV7-2,TRBJ1-3,-,CASSSPGDSGNTIYF,TGTGCCAGCAGCTCCCCGGGAGACTCTGGAAACACCATATATTTT
once,TRBV19,TRBJ1-5,TRBD1,CASSQGGLTGQPQHF,TGTGCCAGTAGCCAGGGGGGCTTGACGGGTCAGCCCCAGCATTTT
-,TRBV7-6,TRBJ2-7,-,CASSPGTLPGLHLQYF,TGTGCCAGCAGCCCAGGGACTTTGCCAGGATTGCACCTGCAGTACTTC
-,TRBV29-1,TRBJ2-1,-,CSVETNNEQFF,TGCAGCGTTGAGACAAACAATGAGCAGTTCTTC
few,TRBV21-1,TRBJ1-5,-,CASSKGGGQPQHF,TGTGCCAGCTCGAAGGGCGGGGGTCAGCCCCAGCATTTT
-,TRBV7-9,TRBJ2-3,TRBD1,CASSAVVGTGGTDTQYF,TGTGCCAGCAGCGCCGTCGTCGGGACAGGGGGCACAGATACGCAGTATTTT
once,TRBV5-6,TRBJ2-7,-,CASSFSSGIPYEQYF,TGTGCCAGCAGCTTTTCCTCAGGGATTCCTTACGAGCAGTACTTC
-,TRBV27,TRBJ2-1,-,CASGLTEEQFF,TGTGCCAGCGGCTTGACAGAGGAGCAGTTCTTC
-,TRBV7-9,TRBJ2-1,TRBD1,CASTLVDRGPNNEQFF,TGTGCCAGCACCCTAGTGGACAGGGGGCCCAACAATGAGCAGTTCTTC
once,TRBV7-6,TRBJ2-3,-,CASSPGGGTDTQYF,TGTGCCAGCAGCCCAGGAGGGGGCACAGATACGCAGTATTTT
few,TRBV10-3,TRBJ2-2,-,CAIRAINTGELFF,TGTGCCATCCGGGCCATTAACACCGGGGAGCTGTTTTTT
-,TRBV27,TRBJ2-7,-,CASSLDTRSDEQYF,TGTGCCAGCAGTTTAGACACTAGGAGCGACGAGCAGTACTTC
-,TRBV28,TRBJ1-2,TRBD1,CASSFRDRGRGYTF,TGTGCCAGCAGTTTTAGGGACAGGGGGCGCGGCTACACCTTC
-,TRBV11-2,TRBJ2-7,-,CASSLGDGYEQYF,TGTGCCAGCAGCTTAGGGGACGGCTACGAGCAGTACTTC
-,TRBV28,TRBJ2-1,-,CASSPIPGAGYNEQFF,TGTGCCAGCAGTCCCATTCCGGGGGCCGGTTACAATGAGCAGTTCTTC
-,TRBV7-9,TRBJ1-4,TRBD1,CASRLPGQIATNEKLFF,TGTGCCAGCAGACTACCGGGACAGATTGCAACTAATGAAAAACTGTTTTTT
-,TRBV7-9,TRBJ2-7,TRBD2,CASSLGPGLATYEQYF,TGTGCCAGCAGCTTAGGACCGGGACTAGCGACCTACGAGCAGTACTTC
-,TRBV21-1,TRBJ2-5,-,CASSDRDSIQETQYF,TGTGCCAGCAGCGACAGGGACAGCATCCAAGAGACCCAGTACTTC
-,TRBV11-1,TRBJ2-7,-,CASSVIQGHPMGQYF,TGTGCCAGCAGCGTTATCCAGGGACACCCAATGGGGCAGTACTTC
few,TRBV7-8,TRBJ2-7,-,CASSSYAASDYEQYF,TGTGCCAGCAGCTCATATGCAGCCTCCGACTACGAGCAGTACTTC
-,TRBV9,TRBJ2-1,-,CASSVVPGDYNEQFF,TGTGCCAGCAGCGTAGTCCCAGGGGACTACAATGAGCAGTTCTTC
-,TRBV27,TRBJ2-5,-,CASSLDQGRVETQYF,TGTGCCAGCAGTTTAGATCAGGGGAGGGTTGAGACCCAGTACTTC
-,TRBV27,TRBJ1-5,-,CASSLGVFNQPQHF,TGTGCCAGCAGTTTAGGGGTTTTCAACCAGCCCCAGCATTTT
-,TRBV7-3,TRBJ1-1,TRBD1,CASSQRGRQGARWNTEAFF,TGTGCCAGCAGTCAACGGGGTCGACAGGGGGCGCGTTGGAACACTGAAGCTTTCTTT
-,TRBV7-9,TRBJ2-7,TRBD1,CASSITGAYEQYF,TGTGCCAGCAGCATCACAGGGGCCTACGAGCAGTACTTC
-,TRBV13,TRBJ2-1,TRBD2,CASSSGTSGYSYNEQFF,TGTGCCAGCAGCTCCGGGACTAGCGGGTACTCCTACAATGAGCAGTTCTTC
-,TRBV7-9,TRBJ2-5,-,CASSSDRLGGGETQYF,TGTGCCAGCAGCTCGGATCGGTTAGGGGGTGGAGAGACCCAGTACTTC
-,TRBV5-1,TRBJ2-2,TRBD2,CASSLSGSEGTGELFF,TGCGCCAGCAGCTTAAGCGGGAGTGAGGGCACCGGGGAGCTGTTTTTT
once,TRBV28,TRBJ2-1,TRBD2,CASRQGPTSGSHNEQFF,TGTGCCAGCAGACAGGGGCCGACTAGCGGGAGCCACAATGAGCAGTTCTTC
-,TRBV4-1,TRBJ1-2,TRBD1,CASSPGTGLIWGYTF,TGCGCCAGCAGCCCCGGGACAGGGTTAATATGGGGCTACACCTTC
-,TRBV7-2,TRBJ1-1,-,CASSLDRPGTEAFF,TGTGCCAGCAGCTTAGACCGACCGGGCACTGAAGCTTTCTTT
-,TRBV6-5,TRBJ2-7,TRBD1,CASSLGTGGYEQYF,TGTGCCAGCAGTTTAGGGACAGGGGGTTACGAGCAGTACTTC
-,TRBV15,TRBJ2-7,-,CATSRDRDGNYEQYF,TGTGCCACCAGCAGAGATAGGGACGGTAACTACGAGCAGTACTTC
-,TRBV28,TRBJ2-7,-,CASSSEILKMGDEQYF,TGTGCCAGCAGTTCCGAAATCCTTAAGATGGGGGACGAGCAGTACTTC
-,TRBV29-1,TRBJ1-2,-,CSVLREGDNYGYTF,TGCAGCGTGTTAAGGGAGGGAGATAACTATGGCTACACCTTC
-,TRBV7-3,TRBJ2-1,-,CASSLEIDDEQFF,TGTGCCAGCAGCTTAGAGATAGACGATGAGCAGTTCTTC
-,TRBV7-3,TRBJ1-2,-,CASSAIGAADGYTF,TGTGCCAGCAGTGCGATTGGGGCGGCGGATGGCTACACCTTC
-,TRBV6-1,TRBJ2-7,-,CASSDYGGYYEQYF,TGTGCCAGCAGTGATTATGGTGGGTACTACGAGCAGTACTTC
-,TRBV2,TRBJ1-3,-,CAITTGNTIYF,TGTGCCATCACGACTGGAAACACCATATATTTT
-,TRBV9,TRBJ2-1,TRBD2,CASSDLGGGSPNEQFF,TGTGCCAGCAGCGACTTAGGTGGCGGGAGCCCCAATGAGCAGTTCTTC
-,TRBV4-1,TRBJ2-7,-,CASSQGQWSSYEQYF,TGCGCCAGCAGCCAAGGGCAGTGGAGCTCCTACGAGCAGTACTTC